This T cell receptor beta chain was identified during a study of graft-versus-host responses after intestinal transplantation. Study summary: Transplants were multivisceral, liver-intestinal, or isolated intestinal.

V lost 2 bases and J lost 2; bases outside the gene matches: 11. Germline loops: CDR1 MDHEN, CDR2 SYDVKM. CDR3 length equals 18 residues. This clone came up once. Its antigen remains unidentified. Clones were read by immunoSEQ multiplex PCR, and TCRdb kept only the in-frame ones, dropping some. The top ten hold 7.6% of the sample, which has some 80,000 clones, approximately 90% seen once. The sample in question was unstimulated CD8+ T cells sorted from spleen or lymph node cells, obtained before transplant. This receptor was obtained from a human donor who was the organ donor for an intestinal transplant. The chain has TRBV28 and TRBJ2-7, with 11 nucleotides matching TRBD2. The CDR3 here is CASSLDLAGGPATYEQYF. CDR3 coding DNA: TGTGCCAGCAGTTTAGATCTAGCGGGGGGTCCCGCAACCTACGAGCAGTACTTC.